This TCR beta chain was observed in a study of blood T cell repertoires in COVID-19. At the level of the study: Samples came from the United States, Italy and Spain, spanning acute and convalescent COVID-19. T cells, B-cell-depleted T cells, or PBMCs supplied cDNA or gDNA.

Authors' processing steps: Reference gene primer amplification gave nucleated cell count estimates. The data were produced by immunoSEQ multiplex PCR, yet TCRdb's version contains in-frame clones alone and is incomplete. V and J calls and clone size follow that table, whereas D and trimming were derived from the DNA. The repertoire holds roughly 45,000 clones, with around four fifths as singletons. In germline, CDR1 is GTSNPN, CDR2 SVGIG (reference sequence). V dropped 0 bases and J dropped 2; count of bases not matched to a gene: 12. This CDR3 has 17 amino acids. The sample consisted of peripheral blood. This chain links TRBV30 with TRBJ1-2, with 7 bases lining up with TRBD1. This clonotype was obtained from a man aged 50 to 59 with active COVID-19. The chain's CDR3 is CAWSVKGAGRKNYGYTF. In DNA, the CDR3 is TGTGCCTGGAGTGTAAAGGGGGCGGGCCGGAAAAACTATGGCTACACCTTC. The full variable domain, with the rest looked up from reference TRBV30 and TRBJ1-2, is SQTIHQWPATLVQPVGSPLSLECTVEGTSNPNLYWYRQAAGRGLQLLFYSVGIGQISSEVPQNLSASRPQDRQFILSSKKLLLSDSGFYLCAWSVKGAGRKNYGYTFGSGTRLTVV.